This T cell receptor (beta chain) derives from a study of blood T cell repertoires in COVID-19. Study details: Donors in the United States, Italy and Spain gave samples during acute or convalescent COVID-19.

The V gene lost 0 bases and the J gene lost 9 bases, with 12 bases spanning the gap. This CDR3 spans 14 amino acids. Looked up from germline, CDR1 is LGHNA and CDR2 is YNFKEQ. Per the authors' pipeline: Amplified reference gene primers provided the basis for estimating nucleated cell counts. Profiled with immunoSEQ multiplex PCR; TCRdb holds only in-frame clones, not every one. The DNA was the basis for D and trimming; V, J and clone size are from that table. The sample has 120,000 to 150,000 clones, over 60% seen once. The chain carries TRBV4-2 and TRBJ1-5; D is perhaps TRBD1 (5 bases). The clonotype was recovered from an elderly man with acute or convalescent COVID-19. The sequenced sample consisted of peripheral blood. The CDR3 reads CASSQDSSGGPQHF. CDR3 coding DNA: TGTGCCAGCAGCCAAGATTCCAGCGGGGGGCCCCAGCATTTT.